This passage covers 25 T cell receptor beta chains from one sample sequenced in a study of T cells after yellow fever vaccination. TCRdb fed the 5' RACE reads into MiXCR, producing one record per CDR3 protein. The profile covers 600,000 to 750,000 distinct CDR3 sequences, with around an eighth appearing a single time and about 16% taken by the ten largest. Material: PBMCs, obtained on the day of the yellow fever booster vaccination. The receptors were gathered from a man aged 25-40 years who received the YFV17D yellow fever vaccine.

The chain has TRBV12-3 or TRBV12-4 and TRBJ2-2; TRBD1 agrees at 7 bases. The junction had 11 bases not matched to a gene; V was cut back by 3 bases and J by 4 bases. This CDR3 spans 17 amino acids. The CDR3 loop reads CASSLTALTGPTGELFF. For the CDR3, the DNA is TGTGCCAGCAGTTTGACGGCCTTGACAGGGCCCACCGGGGAGCTGTTTTTT.

The chain employs TRBV6-2 or TRBV6-3 and TRBJ2-5; D may be TRBD1 (7 bases). CDR1 is MNHEY and CDR2 is SVGEGT in the germline V gene. This CDR3 spans 13 amino acids. V lost 8 bases to trimming and J lost 3 bases, with 13 bases between them. The CDR3 here is CASHRGGEETQYF. The CDR3 DNA reads TGTGCCAGCCACAGGGGAGGCGAAGAGACCCAGTACTTC.

The chain couples TRBV5-5 to TRBJ2-4; D may match TRBD1 or TRBD2 (6 bases each). CDR3 length: 17 residues. Trimming took off 0 bases at V and 6 bases at J, with 19 bases between the two ends. CDR1 and CDR2 from the germline V gene are SGHKS and YYEKEE (reference sequence). CDR3 coding DNA: TGTGCCAGCAGCTTGGAGGGCCGGGGGCTTTTGGGAAACATTCAGTACTTC. It encodes CASSLEGRGLLGNIQYF.

The gene calls are TRBV19 and TRBJ1-4; a possible D gene is TRBD1 (5 bases). CDR1 and CDR2 (germline): LNHDA, SQIVND (reference sequence). The CDR3 consists of 13 residues. The V gene lost 4 bases and the J gene lost 8 bases, with 11 bases spanning the gap. CDR3 sequence (DNA): TGTGCCAGTAGTACCCGACAGTCGGAAAAACTGTTTTTT. Translating gives CASSTRQSEKLFF. Full variable domain (remainder filled in from reference TRBV19 and TRBJ1-4): DGGITQSPKYLFRKEGQNVTLSCEQNLNHDAMYWYRQDPGQGLRLIYYSQIVNDFQKGDIAEGYSVSREKKESFPLTVTSAQKNPTAFYLCASSTRQSEKLFFGSGTQLSVL.

Regarding this clonotype: With a much larger clone just one base away, this may be a read error. This chain uses TRBV20-1 with TRBJ1-5; no firm D call. Germline V gene data show CDR1 as DFQATT and CDR2 as SNEGSKA (reference sequence). V lost 2 bases and J lost 0, with 2 bases in between. CDR3 size: 12 residues. As DNA, the CDR3 is TGCAGTGCTAGATTTAGCAATCAGCCCCAGCATTTT. As protein: CSARFSNQPQHF.

This clonotype turned up a few times. The rearrangement uses TRBV18 and TRBJ2-7, with 11 bases fitting TRBD2. After removal of 3 bases from V and 2 bases from J, the junction contained 3 bases not matched to a gene. The CDR3 length is 15 residues. Germline CDR1 KGHSH, CDR2 LQKENI. CDR3 sequence: CASSPQTSGTYEQYF. The CDR3, as DNA: TGTGCCAGCTCACCGCAGACTAGCGGGACCTACGAGCAGTACTTC.

The chain carries TRBV12-3 or TRBV12-4 and TRBJ2-7, with D possibly being TRBD2 (6 bases). The CDR3 is 14 residues long. Between the trimmed V and J ends, which lost 7 bases and 3 bases, there was a span of 16 bases. This chain's CDR3 is CASTTNGGYYEQYF. CDR3 nucleotide sequence: TGTGCCAGCACAACGAACGGGGGATACTACGAGCAGTACTTC.

This clonotype was counted between two and nine times. The genes are TRBV5-1 and TRBJ2-1; TRBD1 matches 11 bases. Germline V gives CDR1 SGHRS, CDR2 YFSETQ. The CDR3 covers 19 residues. Trimming cost V 3 bases and J 0 bases; bases outside gene matches: 11. CDR3 amino acids: CASSSRTGGILSSYNEQFF. CDR3 DNA sequence: TGCGCCAGCAGCTCCAGGACAGGGGGCATTTTGAGCTCCTACAATGAGCAGTTCTTC.

This rearrangement joins TRBV29-1 to TRBJ2-1; D is unresolved. The CDR3 length is 12 residues. Trimming pared 2 bases from V and 3 bases from J, leaving 5 bases between. CDR1 is SQVTM, CDR2 ANQGSEA, per germline. CDR3 protein: CSVEYGYNEQFF. The CDR3 DNA follows: TGCAGCGTTGAATACGGCTACAATGAGCAGTTCTTC.

With respect to this clonotype: A much larger clone differs from this one at a single base, so this may be a read error. CDR3 sequence reads: CSVEGVGGLSSNEQFF. CDR3 coding DNA: TGCAGCGTTGAAGGCGTAGGCGGGTTAAGTTCCAATGAGCAGTTCTTC. The chain uses TRBV29-1 and TRBJ2-1; tentatively, D is TRBD2 (5 bases). This CDR3 region has 16 residues. V lost 1 base, J lost 6 bases, and 19 bases lay in between. The germline V gene encodes CDR1 SQVTM and CDR2 ANQGSEA.

V gene TRBV5-1 combines with J gene TRBJ2-6, with unresolved D. The germline V and J ends were trimmed by 7 bases and 4 bases, with 15 bases remaining between them. This CDR3 has 15 residues. Germline CDR1 reads SGHRS; CDR2 reads YFSETQ. The CDR3 DNA follows: TGCGCCAGCGGCCCTCTTGCGAGCGGGGCCAACGTCCTGACTTTC. Translated: CASGPLASGANVLTF.

This chain connects TRBV24-1 to TRBJ2-1; D ambiguous. The V gene's germline CDR1 is KGHDR and CDR2 SFDVKD. With 5 bases removed from V and 7 bases from J, the gap between germline ends came to 14 bases. The CDR3 runs to 14 residues. CDR3 amino acids: CATSAGPLQNEQFF. The CDR3 DNA follows: TGTGCCACCAGTGCAGGACCCTTACAGAATGAGCAGTTCTTC.

This clonotype has only a few counts. This chain joins TRBV5-1 and TRBJ2-4, with D hard to call. The CDR3 has 15 residues. CDR1 is SGHRS, CDR2 YFSETQ, per germline. The germline V and J ends were trimmed by 0 bases and 5 bases, with 12 bases remaining between them. CDR3 loop: CASSLVRHGENIQYF. As DNA, the CDR3 is TGCGCCAGCAGCTTGGTCCGACATGGAGAAAACATTCAGTACTTC.

This clonotype was seen a handful of times. The rearrangement joins TRBV12-3 or TRBV12-4 to TRBJ1-2, with D tentatively TRBD1 (6 bases). V lost 5 bases and J lost 4, with 17 bases in between. The CDR3 covers 15 residues. The CDR3 loop reads CASSARTDALYGYTF. CDR3 DNA: TGTGCCAGCAGTGCGCGGACAGATGCGCTCTATGGCTACACCTTC.

This clonotype has just a few counts. This chain connects TRBV28 to TRBJ2-1; 8 bases fit TRBD1. From germline, CDR1 is MDHEN and CDR2 SYDVKM. There are 16 residues in the CDR3. The V segment lost 2 bases and the J segment 0 bases; nucleotides outside the gene matches: 3. As DNA, the CDR3 is TGTGCCAGCAGTTTAAGGGGGACAGGCTCCTACAATGAGCAGTTCTTC. Translation gives CASSLRGTGSYNEQFF.

This chain connects TRBV7-6 to TRBJ2-7; TRBD2 is a possible D gene (6 bases). Germline V gene sequence: CDR1 SGHVS, CDR2 FNYEAQ. Deletions cut 5 bases from V and 5 bases from J, with 16 bases between. The CDR3 covers 14 residues. The CDR3 DNA is TGTGCCAGCAGCCAAGGGGACTTTGGGGACGAGCAGTACTTC. Its protein product is CASSQGDFGDEQYF.

The chain links TRBV20-1 to TRBJ1-5; D is possibly TRBD1 (5 bases). Looked up from germline, CDR1 is DFQATT and CDR2 is SNEGSKA (reference sequence). V shed 0 bases and J shed 0 bases, with 15 bases lying between them. The CDR3 spans 17 residues. CDR3 residues: CSARDQSVTDSNQPQHF. Here the CDR3 DNA reads TGCAGTGCTAGAGATCAGAGCGTGACAGATAGCAATCAGCCCCAGCATTTT.

This clonotype was seen more than once but under ten times. The rearrangement links TRBV3-1 to TRBJ2-7; 10 bases are a match to TRBD2. The CDR3 is made up of 16 amino acids. Trimming took 6 bases from V and 1 from J; bases not matched to a gene: 9. The germline gives CDR1 LGHDT, CDR2 YNNKEL (reference sequence). CDR3 sequence reads: CASSTRSGRDSYEQYF. The CDR3 DNA reads TGTGCCAGCAGTACCCGCAGCGGGAGGGATTCCTACGAGCAGTACTTC.

This clonotype has ten or more counts. The chain is built from TRBV19 and TRBJ1-5; D might be TRBD1 (6 bases). V was trimmed by 6 bases and J by 6 bases, leaving 18 bases between them. Germline CDR1 reads LNHDA; CDR2 reads SQIVND (reference sequence). CDR3 length equals 15 residues. The CDR3 sequence: CASSPGGGMSQPQHF. For the CDR3, the DNA is TGTGCCAGTAGCCCCGGAGGGGGGATGAGTCAGCCCCAGCATTTT. The whole variable domain, filled in from reference TRBV19 and TRBJ1-5, reads DGGITQSPKYLFRKEGQNVTLSCEQNLNHDAMYWYRQDPGQGLRLIYYSQIVNDFQKGDIAEGYSVSREKKESFPLTVTSAQKNPTAFYLCASSPGGGMSQPQHFGDGTRLSIL.

This clonotype came up a few times. V is TRBV12-3 or TRBV12-4 and J is TRBJ2-5; D not resolved. The CDR3 covers 13 residues. The V gene lost 6 bases and the J gene lost 5 bases, with 13 bases spanning the gap. The CDR3 sequence: CASSPTKAETQYF. The CDR3 DNA follows: TGTGCCAGCAGCCCCACCAAGGCGGAGACCCAGTACTTC.

This clonotype appeared a few times. This chain uses TRBV29-1 with TRBJ2-7; no firm D call. Trimming cost V 1 base and J 6 bases, with 10 bases left between them. CDR3 length: 12 residues. The germline V gene has CDR1 SQVTM and CDR2 ANQGSEA. CDR3 coding DNA: TGCAGCGTTGAAGGGTCCGGGTTCGAGCAGTACTTC. Protein product: CSVEGSGFEQYF.

This clonotype turned up a few times. The chain employs TRBV5-1 and TRBJ1-1; a possible D gene is TRBD1 (5 bases). Trimming stripped 10 bases from V and 4 bases from J, with 20 bases between. Germline V gives CDR1 SGHRS, CDR2 YFSETQ. The length of the CDR3 is 14 residues. The CDR3 DNA follows: TGCGCCTGTGCTGGAGGGGAAAGGGGCACTGAAGCTTTCTTT. This sequence encodes CACAGGERGTEAFF.

The table lists this clonotype with a few counts. This chain uses TRBV3-1 with TRBJ2-3, with TRBD2 identical over 9 bases. The length of the CDR3 is 16 residues. Germline loops: CDR1 LGHDT, CDR2 YNNKEL (reference sequence). The V gene end was trimmed by 4 bases and the J gene end by 4 bases; junction bases not matched to a gene: 9. The CDR3: CASSPGGLAAPDTQYF. The CDR3 DNA reads as TGTGCCAGCAGCCCCGGGGGACTAGCTGCCCCAGATACGCAGTATTTT.

Ten or more counts support this clonotype. The chain carries TRBV7-2 and TRBJ1-2; D not resolved. Between the trimmed V and J ends, which lost 5 bases and 0 bases, there was a span of 7 bases. This CDR3 is built from 13 residues. Germline assignment: CDR1 SGHTA and CDR2 FQGNSA. The CDR3 here is CASSLESNYGYTF. In DNA, the CDR3 is TGTGCCAGCAGCCTCGAGTCTAACTATGGCTACACCTTC.

The table lists this clonotype with many counts. This rearrangement joins TRBV4-3 to TRBJ2-1; TRBD2 matches 10 bases. V shed 1 base, J shed 6 bases, and the junction held 6 bases outside the gene matches. The CDR3 runs 16 residues. The germline V gene has CDR1 LGHNA and CDR2 YSLEER. The DNA for the CDR3 is TGCGCCAGCAGCCAAGGTTCATGGACTAGCGGCAATGAGCAGTTCTTC. Translating gives CASSQGSWTSGNEQFF.